These 19 T cell receptor beta chains were sequenced from one sample in a study of regulatory T cells in long-lasting Graves disease. Time point: newly diagnosed GD, antithyroid drugs for less than 3 months. PBMC RNA served as the TCR library source. Investigators prepared the TCR beta libraries by applying iRepertoire HTBI primers and Arm-PCR of CDR3 regions. TCRdb re-derived calls from the multiplex PCR reads in MiXCR, one entry per CDR3 protein. Here the sample spans 400,000 to 650,000 distinct CDR3 sequences, 15% to 20% being singletons. These same records also appear under a second study, on T cells in Graves' hyperthyroidism and ophthalmopathy.

The sample here was peripheral blood mononuclear cells (PBMCs), taken at new diagnosis, from a patient treated with antithyroid drugs. These receptors came from a woman aged 40-60 years with Graves disease.

V usage is TRBV19 and J usage is TRBJ1-2; 7 bases are shared with TRBD1. This CDR3 has 15 amino acids. V lost 5 bases and J lost 4; bases outside the gene matches: 10. Germline V gives CDR1 LNHDA, CDR2 SQIVND (reference sequence). The CDR3 bases are TGTGCCAGTAGTGTACAGGGACAGATGATCTATGGCTACACCTTC. Its protein is CASSVQGQMIYGYTF.

This clonotype was recorded a few times. This chain joins TRBV19 and TRBJ1-5; D remains unclear. CDR1 and CDR2 (germline): LNHDA, SQIVND (reference sequence). The germline V and J ends were trimmed by 5 bases and 6 bases, with 17 bases remaining between them. The CDR3 is 15 residues long. The CDR3 DNA sequence: TGTGCCAGTAGTCCCGGGGAAGCGGACTTTCAGCCCCAGCATTTT. This codes for CASSPGEADFQPQHF.

At least ten counts were recorded for this clonotype. The J gene is TRBJ2-3, the V gene TRBV20-1; D is perhaps TRBD1 (5 bases). Deletions cut 3 bases from V and 0 bases from J, with 13 bases between. This CDR3 comprises 15 residues. From germline, CDR1 is DFQATT and CDR2 SNEGSKA (reference sequence). CDR3 in amino acids: CSASGQGKSTDTQYF. The CDR3 nucleotides are TGCAGTGCTAGTGGTCAGGGTAAAAGCACAGATACGCAGTATTTT.

This clonotype has a handful of counts. The chain joins TRBV2 to TRBJ1-6, with D unclear. CDR1 is SNHLY and CDR2 is FYNNEI in the germline V gene. The germline V and J ends were trimmed by 5 bases and 8 bases, with 16 bases remaining between them. CDR3 size: 15 residues. The CDR3 bases are TGTGCCAGCAGTTACGATTTGACTCGGGATTCACCCCTCCACTTT. It is translated as CASSYDLTRDSPLHF.

This clonotype occurred many times. The rearrangement uses TRBV11-1 and TRBJ2-3, with 8 positions matching TRBD2. V lost 6 bases, J lost 5 bases, and 7 bases stayed unmatched. This CDR3 region has 14 residues. The germline V gene encodes CDR1 SGHAT and CDR2 FQDESV (reference sequence). DNA for the CDR3: TGTGCCAGCAGGATTGAGCGGGGGCAAGATACGCAGTATTTT. It translates to CASRIERGQDTQYF.

The chain combines TRBV12-3 or TRBV12-4 with TRBJ2-6; weak D call: TRBD1 (5 bases). V was clipped by 6 bases and J by 2 bases, with 11 bases between them. This CDR3 is 15 amino acids long. The CDR3 DNA reads TGTGCCAGCAGCCTGACAGTCGCTGGGGCCAACGTCCTGACTTTC. Translation: CASSLTVAGANVLTF.

The chain carries TRBV19 and TRBJ2-7, with 9 positions matching TRBD1. This CDR3 spans 17 amino acids. Germline CDR1 reads LNHDA; CDR2 reads SQIVND (reference sequence). The J segment lost 1 base and the V segment lost 5 bases, leaving 12 bases of the junction unmatched. DNA of the CDR3: TGTGCCAGTAGTTTTCGTCCCGAGGGACAGGGTTCCTACGAGCAGTACTTC. Translated, it gives CASSFRPEGQGSYEQYF.

A single count supports this clonotype. The V gene is TRBV12-3 or TRBV12-4, the J gene TRBJ1-5; D gene unclear. V was cut by 3 bases and J by 6 bases, with 15 bases left in between. The CDR3 extends over 15 amino acids. Here the CDR3 reads CASSFEVGLGQPQHF. The CDR3 region has the DNA TGTGCCAGCAGTTTCGAGGTGGGGTTAGGTCAGCCCCAGCATTTT.

The chain joins TRBV5-1 to TRBJ2-5, with D tentatively TRBD1 (5 bases). Germline V lookup: CDR1 SGHRS, CDR2 YFSETQ. V was clipped by 1 base and J by 2 bases, with 12 bases between them. The length of the CDR3 is 15 residues. The CDR3 bases are TGCGCCAGCAGCTTGCGGCAGGGCCTACAAGAGACCCAGTACTTC. Protein: CASSLRQGLQETQYF.

Concerning this clonotype: Mismatch with germline at one junction end may stem from a read error. The chain links TRBV2 to TRBJ2-2, with TRBD2 as a possible D gene (5 bases). There are 14 residues in the CDR3. Germline CDR1 and CDR2: SNHLY and FYNNEI. The CDR3 loop reads CASNRLSNTGEPFF. The CDR3 coding sequence is TGTGCCAGCAATCGTCTCTCTAACACCGGGGAGCCGTTTTTT.

On this clonotype itself: This clone may be a read error of a much larger clone one base away. This chain's CDR3 is CASSRARVSRTEAFF. In DNA, the CDR3 is TGTGCCAGCAGCCGTGCGAGGGTTAGTCGCACTGAAGCTTTCTTT. The chain recombines TRBV11-2 with TRBJ1-1; D call uncertain. Germline V gene lookup returns CDR1 SGHAT and CDR2 FQNNGV. Between the trimmed V and J ends, which lost 5 bases and 4 bases, there was a span of 17 bases. CDR3 size: 15 residues.

The chain has TRBV19 and TRBJ2-1; 7 positions match TRBD2. CDR3 length: 16 residues. V lost 7 bases to trimming and J lost 3 bases; unmatched junction nucleotides: 12. CDR1 is LNHDA and CDR2 is SQIVND in the germline V gene (reference sequence). As DNA, the CDR3 is TGTGCCAGTACCCCTCCTGGGGCTAGCGGCTACAATGAGCAGTTCTTC. It translates to CASTPPGASGYNEQFF.

The chain links TRBV6-2 or TRBV6-3 to TRBJ1-3; D remains unclear. CDR1 is MNHEY, CDR2 SVGEGT, per germline. Trimming took 3 bases from V and 4 from J, leaving 16 bases between them. The length of the CDR3 is 16 residues. The chain's CDR3 is CASSYGSPTLGNTIYF. The DNA of the CDR3 is TGTGCCAGCAGTTATGGGAGCCCGACCCTGGGAAACACCATATATTTT.

This clonotype was found many times. The V gene is TRBV20-1, the J gene TRBJ2-5, with 8 positions matching TRBD2. V lost 3 bases, J lost 5 bases, and 8 bases stayed unmatched. Germline V gives CDR1 DFQATT, CDR2 SNEGSKA (reference sequence). The CDR3 is 14 residues long. CDR3 DNA: TGCAGTGCTAGTCGGGGGGGGGCCTGGGAGACCCAGTACTTC. Translation: CSASRGGAWETQYF.

In this sample, this clonotype turned up many times. This CDR3 reads CASSERALAGPSYNEQFF. The DNA for the CDR3 is TGTGCCAGCAGTGAGCGAGCACTGGCAGGGCCATCCTACAATGAGCAGTTCTTC. The J gene is TRBJ2-1, the V gene TRBV2; tentatively, D is TRBD1 (5 bases). The V end lost 3 bases, the J end lost 1 base, and 19 bases lay between the germline ends. CDR1 and CDR2 from the germline V gene are SNHLY and FYNNEI. The CDR3 runs to 18 residues.

This clonotype was seen repeatedly, ten times or more. The chain carries TRBV28 and TRBJ1-2; the D gene is possibly TRBD1 (5 bases). CDR1 MDHEN and CDR2 SYDVKM come from the germline V gene. The CDR3 is 13 residues long. V lost 6 bases and J 4 bases, leaving 12 bases between the germline ends. The CDR3 reads CASSLRDGYGYTF. For the CDR3, the DNA is TGTGCCAGCAGCCTCAGGGACGGCTATGGCTACACCTTC.

Comments on this clonotype: This clone may be a read error of a much larger clone one base away. The V and J genes are TRBV7-2 and TRBJ2-1; D possibly corresponds to TRBD2 (5 bases). Germline V CDR1 and CDR2: SGHTA, FQGNSA. The CDR3 spans 15 residues. The CDR3 DNA sequence: TGTGCCAACAGCTCCCGGTTGGGAGTTTACAATGAGCAGTTCTTC. Protein: CANSSRLGVYNEQFF.

Comment on this clonotype: This clone may be a read error of a much larger clone one base away. The V call is TRBV5-1, the J call TRBJ1-2; tentative D call: TRBD1 (6 bases). There are 15 residues in the CDR3. Trimming shortened V by 3 bases and J by 1 base, and 13 bases separated the two germline ends. The V gene's germline CDR1 is SGHRS and CDR2 YFSETQ. CDR3 in DNA: TGCGCCAGCAGCTGGGGACATCTTGGTAACTATGGCTACACCTTC. This codes for CASSWGHLGNYGYTF.

The V and J genes are TRBV11-2 and TRBJ2-7; TRBD1 or TRBD2 may be the D gene (6 bases each). The end of the DNA is better explained by TRBJ2-5, so the J call may be wrong. CDR3 size: 13 residues. From germline, CDR1 is SGHAT and CDR2 FQNNGV. CDR3 protein: CASNSGEVETQYF. In DNA form, the CDR3 reads TGTGCCAGCAACTCAGGGGAGGTGGAGACCCAGTACTTC.